This T cell receptor beta chain is from a study of blood T cell repertoires in COVID-19 (dated by TCRdb to 2020 to 2022). For the study in its entirety: Samples from collaborators originated in the United States, Italy and Spain and spanned both the acute and convalescent phases of COVID-19. The dataset comprised deeply sampled blood TCRbeta repertoires from subjects exposed to, actively infected with, or recovered from COVID-19. Samples came from the ongoing ImmuneRACE study (first 160 participants) plus 1,254 subjects from 6 global collaborators. The material from the prospective study consisted of cDNA or gDNA derived from T cells, B-cell-depleted T cells, or PBMCs. The sample metadata nearly always contained a de-identified subject ID, COVID-19 status, age in years and sex. Where available, HLA class I and class II types were obtained from metadata supplied by the sample provider rather than from assay-based typing. The repertoires were made available in a free public database intended to serve as a resource for research on the immune response to SARS-CoV-2.

Study-wide findings and limitations: How much clinical and demographic metadata was included differed by source and by participant, and the metadata was provided uncurated.

This clone appeared once. Its antigen specificity is not known. It has no much larger one-base neighbor in the sample; base qualities were not kept. Deletion took 1 base off V and 4 bases off J, with a span of 7 bases between the germline ends. The CDR3 covers 13 residues, taking in both the cysteine and the phenylalanine. Just the 39-base CDR3 DNA is kept, in frame starting at base 1. In the germline V gene, CDR1 corresponds to SGHRS and CDR2 to YFSETQ. The immunoSEQ Assay, a bias-controlled multiplex PCR, was used to amplify TCRbeta CDR3 regions from genomic DNA. As for the original processing: Within the assay, amplification of reference gene primers was used to estimate how many nucleated cells each sample contained. To quantify the absolute abundance of each unique TCRbeta CDR3 rearrangement, sequence reads were collapsed and filtered. Productive Simpson clonality was computed per sample as the square root of Simpson's diversity index over productive rearrangements. Sourced from immuneACCESS, this table was stored by TCRdb with only in-frame sequences that have V and J called. A share of the clones is absent; for the studies checked, an unresolved V gene accounts for under half, and the remainder has no known explanation. The DNA gave D and trimming, while V, J and clone size come from that table. For this sample the table gives 140,000 to 150,000 clones, of which 88% were detected only once. The top ten clones comprise 2.3% of the sample.

Collaborating institutions collected whole blood in K2EDTA tubes following their own protocols. Collaborator samples were shipped for TCRbeta analysis as frozen whole blood, isolated PBMCs, or DNA extracted from either sample type. Material for sequencing was peripheral blood. The rearranged chain carries TRBV5-1 and TRBJ2-3, with no D gene named confidently. The sequence was obtained from a human donor in a cohort sampled during active COVID-19. The nucleotides are TGCGCCAGCAGCTTGAACGGAGCAGATACGCAGTATTTT. This gives the protein CASSLNGADTQYF.